This section outlines one T cell receptor (beta chain) sequence together with its context. Its antigen remains unknown. The data were obtained in a study of T cell responses to AZD1222 COVID-19 vaccine. Findings and caveats of the study: Repertoires were obtained solely post-peak T cell response. Spike was spanned by vaccine-associated CD4 TCRs, with dominance at 160-218 and 743-854.

Timing groups of about 4 and about 12 weeks for second doses were pooled. The protocol was immunoSEQ multiplex PCR, while the TCRdb copy is restricted to in-frame clones and leaves out a portion. The table shows fewer than 65,000 clones, with roughly 90% occurring only once. Germline V CDR1 and CDR2: SGHTS, YDEGEE. V dropped 4 bases and J dropped 4 bases, with 8 bases sitting between them. The length of the CDR3 is 12 residues. This clonotype was obtained from an adult who received the AZD1222 COVID-19 vaccine. The chain joins TRBV5-8 to TRBJ2-5; D unresolved. The sequencing here drew on peripheral blood, taken 28 days after the second AZD1222 dose. The CDR3 region is CASSPWGETQYF. The CDR3 nucleotides read TGTGCCAGCAGCCCTTGGGGAGAGACCCAGTACTTC.